The 5 T cell receptor beta chains reported below all come from one sample, sequenced in a study of T cell changes during pregnancy in multiple sclerosis. TCRdb's copy holds only in-frame clones and misses some; the assay was immunoSEQ multiplex PCR. Altogether around 86,000 clones are present, over 80% being singletons, with the ten largest covering over 0.8%. Sequenced here: peripheral blood, sampled in the first trimester of pregnancy. These receptors originate from a female donor with multiple sclerosis, enrolled in a pregnancy study.

This clone appeared a few times. The chain has TRBV4-2 and TRBJ2-7, with TRBD2 identical over 7 bases. V was pared by 1 base and J by 5 bases, with 5 bases of the junction left unmatched. The CDR3 length is 14 residues. The V gene's germline CDR1 is LGHNA and CDR2 YNFKEQ. The CDR3 coding sequence is TGTGCCAGCAGCCAAGCGGCTAGCGGCCACGAGCAGTACTTC. This codes for CASSQAASGHEQYF.

The rearrangement links TRBV11-2 to TRBJ2-7; TRBD1 might be the D (6 bases). CDR3 length: 15 residues. Trimming pared 0 bases from V and 3 bases from J, leaving 12 bases between. Germline-derived CDR1 and CDR2 are SGHAT and FQNNGV. CDR3 loop: CASSLERQVIYEQYF. CDR3 coding DNA: TGTGCCAGCAGCTTAGAACGACAGGTGATCTACGAGCAGTACTTC.

J is TRBJ1-2 and V is TRBV4-2, with 9 nucleotides matching TRBD1. Germline assignment: CDR1 LGHNA and CDR2 YNFKEQ. V dropped 0 bases and J dropped 6; count of bases not matched to a gene: 5. CDR3 length: 15 amino acids. The CDR3 bases are TGTGCCAGCAGCCAAGATTCGGGGGACAGGGATGGCTACACCTTC. It translates to CASSQDSGDRDGYTF.

The chain links TRBV11-2 to TRBJ2-5; D possibly corresponds to TRBD1 (8 bases). Germline V gives CDR1 SGHAT, CDR2 FQNNGV. The CDR3 spans 15 residues. V was trimmed by 7 bases and J by 2 bases, leaving 17 bases between them. This chain's CDR3 is CASTLHRGGQETQYF. CDR3 nucleotides: TGTGCCAGCACCCTCCACAGGGGGGGACAAGAGACCCAGTACTTC.

This chain connects TRBV5-4 to TRBJ2-1; 7 nucleotides line up with TRBD1. Per germline, CDR1 SGHNT and CDR2 YYREEE (reference sequence). The length of the CDR3 is 14 residues. Germline trimming cut 2 bases from V and 8 bases from J; bases unmatched to any gene: 7. CDR3 protein: CASSFRQGWDEQFF. CDR3 DNA sequence: TGTGCCAGCAGCTTTCGACAGGGCTGGGATGAGCAGTTCTTC. The whole variable domain, remainder taken from reference TRBV5-4 and TRBJ2-1, is ETGVTQSPTHLIKTRGQQVTLRCSSQSGHNTVSWYQQALGQGPQFIFQYYREEENGRGNFPPRFSGLQFPNYSSELNVNALELDDSALYLCASSFRQGWDEQFFGPGTRLTVL.